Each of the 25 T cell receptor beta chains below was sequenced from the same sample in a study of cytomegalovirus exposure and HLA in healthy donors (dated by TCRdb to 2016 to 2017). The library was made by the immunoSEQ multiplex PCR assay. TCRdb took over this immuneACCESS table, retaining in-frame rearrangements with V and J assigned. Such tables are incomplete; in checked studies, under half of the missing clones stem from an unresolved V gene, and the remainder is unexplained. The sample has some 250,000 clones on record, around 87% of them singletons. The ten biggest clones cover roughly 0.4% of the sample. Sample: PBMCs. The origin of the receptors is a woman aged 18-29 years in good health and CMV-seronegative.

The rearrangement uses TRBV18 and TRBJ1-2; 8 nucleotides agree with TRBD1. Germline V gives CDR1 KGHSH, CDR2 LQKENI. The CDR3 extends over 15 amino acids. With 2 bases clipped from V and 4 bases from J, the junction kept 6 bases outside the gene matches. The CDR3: CASSPGQGRFYGYTF. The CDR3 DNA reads TGTGCCAGCTCACCAGGACAGGGTCGTTTCTATGGCTACACCTTC.

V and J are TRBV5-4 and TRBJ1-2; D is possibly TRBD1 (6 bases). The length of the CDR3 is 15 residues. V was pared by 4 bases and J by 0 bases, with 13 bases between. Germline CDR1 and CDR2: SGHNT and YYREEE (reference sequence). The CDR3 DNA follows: TGTGCCAGCAGCGAACCGGGACAAGCTAACTATGGCTACACCTTC. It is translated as CASSEPGQANYGYTF.

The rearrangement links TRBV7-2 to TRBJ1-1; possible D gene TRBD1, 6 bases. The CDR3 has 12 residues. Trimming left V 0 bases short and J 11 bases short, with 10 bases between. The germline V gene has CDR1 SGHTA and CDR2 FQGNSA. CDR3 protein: CASSLAGQLAFF. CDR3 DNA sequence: TGTGCCAGCAGCTTAGCTGGACAGTTGGCTTTCTTT. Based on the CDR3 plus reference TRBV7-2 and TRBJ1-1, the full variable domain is GAGVSQSPSNKVTEKGKDVELRCDPISGHTALYWYRQSLGQGLEFLIYFQGNSAPDKSGLPSDRFSAERTGGSVSTLTIQRTQQEDSAVYLCASSLAGQLAFFGQGTRLTVV.

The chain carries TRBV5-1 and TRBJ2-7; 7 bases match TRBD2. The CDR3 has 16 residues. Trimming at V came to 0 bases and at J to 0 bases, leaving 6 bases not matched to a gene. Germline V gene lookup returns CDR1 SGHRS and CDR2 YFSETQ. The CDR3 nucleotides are TGCGCCAGCAGCTTGGTGGCGGGAGTAAGCTCCTACGAGCAGTACTTC. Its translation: CASSLVAGVSSYEQYF.

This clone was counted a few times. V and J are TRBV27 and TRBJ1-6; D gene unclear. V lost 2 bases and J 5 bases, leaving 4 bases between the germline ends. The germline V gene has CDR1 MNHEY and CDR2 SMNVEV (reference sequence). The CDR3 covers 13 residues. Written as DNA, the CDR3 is TGTGCCAGCAGTTTACCCAATAATTCACCCCTCCACTTT. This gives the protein CASSLPNNSPLHF.

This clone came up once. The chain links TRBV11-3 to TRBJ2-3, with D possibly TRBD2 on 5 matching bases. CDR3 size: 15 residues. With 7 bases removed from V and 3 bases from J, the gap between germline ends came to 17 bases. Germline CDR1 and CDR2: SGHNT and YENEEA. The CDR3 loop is CASMGVGGKTDTQYF. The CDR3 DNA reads TGTGCCAGCATGGGAGTAGGTGGAAAGACAGATACGCAGTATTTT.

The CDR3 region is CASSLDQGLAGRETQYF. For the CDR3, the DNA is TGTGCCAGCAGCTTAGATCAGGGACTAGCGGGGCGGGAGACCCAGTACTTC. This chain connects TRBV7-2 to TRBJ2-5; TRBD2 aligns across 13 bases. Germline trimming cut 1 base from V and 5 bases from J; bases unmatched to any gene: 7. The CDR3 spans 17 residues. Germline CDR1 is SGHTA and CDR2 is FQGNSA.

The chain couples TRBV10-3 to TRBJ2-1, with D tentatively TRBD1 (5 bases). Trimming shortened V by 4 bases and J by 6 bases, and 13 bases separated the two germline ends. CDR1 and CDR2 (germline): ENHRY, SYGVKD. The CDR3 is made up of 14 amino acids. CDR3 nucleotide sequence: TGTGCCATCAGTGCGGACACTTTTGGCAATGAGCAGTTCTTC. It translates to CAISADTFGNEQFF.

The DNA for the CDR3 is TGCGCCAGCAGCCAAGTTTGGGCCACCGGGGAGCTGTTTTTT. Translated: CASSQVWATGELFF. The rearrangement joins TRBV4-1 to TRBJ2-2; no firm D call. The germline CDR1 and CDR2 sequences are MGHRA and YSYEKL. Trimming pared 1 base from V and 4 bases from J, leaving 7 bases between. The CDR3 spans 14 residues.

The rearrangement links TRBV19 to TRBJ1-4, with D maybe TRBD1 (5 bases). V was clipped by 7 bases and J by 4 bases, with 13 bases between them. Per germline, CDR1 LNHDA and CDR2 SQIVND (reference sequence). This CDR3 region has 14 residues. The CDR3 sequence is CASKSQGGNEKLFF. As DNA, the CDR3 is TGTGCCAGTAAATCCCAGGGTGGTAATGAAAAACTGTTTTTT.

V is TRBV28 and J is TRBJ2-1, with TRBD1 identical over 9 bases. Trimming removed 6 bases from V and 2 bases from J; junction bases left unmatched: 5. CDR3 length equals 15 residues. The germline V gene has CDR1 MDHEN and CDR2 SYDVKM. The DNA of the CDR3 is TGTGCCAGCAGACTCGACAGGGGGACCTACAATGAGCAGTTCTTC. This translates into CASRLDRGTYNEQFF.

CDR3 protein: CASSEWGQGAYEQYF. For the CDR3, the DNA is TGTGCCAGCAGTGAATGGGGACAGGGTGCCTACGAGCAGTACTTC. The chain has TRBV2 and TRBJ2-7, with 9 bases matching TRBD1. Per the germline V gene, CDR1 is SNHLY and CDR2 is FYNNEI. Trimming removed 2 bases from V and 2 bases from J; junction bases left unmatched: 4. The CDR3 loop spans 15 amino acids.

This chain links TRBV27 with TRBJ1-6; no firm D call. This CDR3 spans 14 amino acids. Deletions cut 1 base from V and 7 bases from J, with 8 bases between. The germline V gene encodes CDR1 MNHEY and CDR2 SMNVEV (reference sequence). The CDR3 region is CASSLFRLNSPLHF. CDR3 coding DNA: TGTGCCAGCAGTTTATTCAGGTTAAATTCACCCCTCCACTTT.

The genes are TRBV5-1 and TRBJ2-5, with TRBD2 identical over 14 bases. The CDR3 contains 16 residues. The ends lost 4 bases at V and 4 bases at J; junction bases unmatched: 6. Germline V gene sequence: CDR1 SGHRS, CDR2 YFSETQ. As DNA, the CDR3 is TGCGCCAGCAGCCTGACTAGCGGGGGGGCCCGAGAGACCCAGTACTTC. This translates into CASSLTSGGARETQYF.

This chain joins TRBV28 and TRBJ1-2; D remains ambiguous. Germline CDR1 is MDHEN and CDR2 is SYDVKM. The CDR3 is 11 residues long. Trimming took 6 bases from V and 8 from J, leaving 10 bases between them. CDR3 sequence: CASSSLRGYTF. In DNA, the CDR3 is TGTGCCAGCAGCTCCCTGAGGGGCTACACCTTC.

The CDR3 DNA reads as TGTGCCAGCAAACCAAGACTAGGACTGCTGCACTCACCGGGGGACAATGAGCAGTTCTTC. As protein: CASKPRLGLLHSPGDNEQFF. The chain uses TRBV2 and TRBJ2-1; a weak D match, TRBD2 (6 bases). Trimming shortened V by 7 bases and J by 5 bases, and 33 bases separated the two germline ends. Germline lookup yields CDR1 SNHLY and CDR2 FYNNEI. The CDR3 consists of 20 residues.

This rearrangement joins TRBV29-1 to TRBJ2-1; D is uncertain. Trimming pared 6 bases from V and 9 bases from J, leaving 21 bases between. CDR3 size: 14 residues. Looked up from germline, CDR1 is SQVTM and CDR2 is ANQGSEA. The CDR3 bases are TGCAGCGTCCTCTGGGTAGCTCGTGGCGGTGAGCAGTTCTTC. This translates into CSVLWVARGGEQFF.

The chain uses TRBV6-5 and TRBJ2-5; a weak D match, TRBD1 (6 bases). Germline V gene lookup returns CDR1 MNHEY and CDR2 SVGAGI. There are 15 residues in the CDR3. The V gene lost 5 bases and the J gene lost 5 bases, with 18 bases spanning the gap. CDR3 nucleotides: TGTGCCAGCAGTACGCTCACAGGGCGTAGGGAGACCCAGTACTTC. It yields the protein CASSTLTGRRETQYF.

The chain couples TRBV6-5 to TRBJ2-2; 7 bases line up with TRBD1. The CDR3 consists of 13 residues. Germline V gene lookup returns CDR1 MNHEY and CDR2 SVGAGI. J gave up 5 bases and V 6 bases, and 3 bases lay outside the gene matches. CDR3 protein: CASRHRGTGELFF. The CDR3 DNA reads TGTGCCAGCAGACACAGGGGTACCGGGGAGCTGTTTTTT.

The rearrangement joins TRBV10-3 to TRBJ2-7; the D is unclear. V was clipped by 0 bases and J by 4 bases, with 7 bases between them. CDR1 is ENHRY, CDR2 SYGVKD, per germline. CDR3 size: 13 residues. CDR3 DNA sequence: TGTGCCATCAGTGAGTCTGGAGTTTACGAGCAGTACTTC. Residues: CAISESGVYEQYF.

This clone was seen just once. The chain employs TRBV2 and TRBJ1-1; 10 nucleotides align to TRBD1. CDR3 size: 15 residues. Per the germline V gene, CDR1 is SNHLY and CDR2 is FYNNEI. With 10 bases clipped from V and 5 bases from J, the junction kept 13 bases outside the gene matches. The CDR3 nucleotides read TGTGCCACCAGACAGGGGGCTTTCCCGGGGACTGAAGCTTTCTTT. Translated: CATRQGAFPGTEAFF. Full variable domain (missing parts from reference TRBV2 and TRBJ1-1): EPEVTQTPSHQVTQMGQEVILRCVPISNHLYFYWYRQILGQKVEFLVSFYNNEISEKSEIFDDQFSVERPDGSNFTLKIRSTKLEDSAMYFCATRQGAFPGTEAFFGQGTRLTVV.

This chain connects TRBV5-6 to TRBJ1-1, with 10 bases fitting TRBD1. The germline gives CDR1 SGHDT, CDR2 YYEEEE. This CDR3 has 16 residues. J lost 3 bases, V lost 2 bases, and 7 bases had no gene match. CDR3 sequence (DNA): TGTGCCAGCAGCTTCCGACAGGGGGCGCTGGACACTGAAGCTTTCTTT. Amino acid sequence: CASSFRQGALDTEAFF.

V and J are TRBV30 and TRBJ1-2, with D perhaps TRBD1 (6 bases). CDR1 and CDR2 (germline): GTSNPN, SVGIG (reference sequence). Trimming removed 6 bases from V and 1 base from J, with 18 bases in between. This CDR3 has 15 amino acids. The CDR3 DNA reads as TGTGCCTGCCACACCCGGGACAAAAATAACTATGGCTACACCTTC. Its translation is CACHTRDKNNYGYTF.

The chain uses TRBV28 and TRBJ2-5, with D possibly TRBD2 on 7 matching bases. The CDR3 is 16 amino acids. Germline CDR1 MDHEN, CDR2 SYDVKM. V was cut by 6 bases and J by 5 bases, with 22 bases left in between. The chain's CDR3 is CASRPSGEGEMETQYF. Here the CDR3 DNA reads TGTGCCAGCAGACCATCCGGGGAGGGGGAAATGGAGACCCAGTACTTC.

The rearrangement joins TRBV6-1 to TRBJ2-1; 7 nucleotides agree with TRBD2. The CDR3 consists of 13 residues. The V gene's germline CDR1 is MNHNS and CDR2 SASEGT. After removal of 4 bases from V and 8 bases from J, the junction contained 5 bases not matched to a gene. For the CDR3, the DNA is TGTGCCAGCAGTGTCCGGGGGGAGTATGAGCAGTTCTTC. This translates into CASSVRGEYEQFF.